This T cell receptor beta chain was sequenced for a study of blood T cell repertoires in COVID-19. Overall study: Sites in the United States, Italy and Spain provided acute and convalescent COVID-19 samples. T cells, B-cell-depleted T cells, or PBMCs supplied cDNA or gDNA.

In the authors' methods: Using reference gene primer amplification, nucleated cell counts were estimated. Clones were read by immunoSEQ multiplex PCR, and TCRdb kept only the in-frame ones, dropping some. The DNA was the basis for D and trimming; V, J and clone size are from that table. The table includes about 100,000 clones, approximately 90% detected once. The germline gives CDR1 SGHRS, CDR2 YFSETQ. The V and J ends lost 3 bases and 4 bases, in that order; junction bases with no gene match: 2. The CDR3 spans 16 residues. The sequence came from a man in his forties or fifties with active COVID-19. The sequenced sample consisted of peripheral blood. The chain carries TRBV5-1 and TRBJ2-2, with TRBD2 identical over 14 bases. The CDR3 DNA reads as TGCGCCAGCAGCTCGGGGACTAGCGGGGGCACCGGGGAGCTGTTTTTT. It yields the protein CASSSGTSGGTGELFF. Using reference TRBV5-1 and TRBJ2-2 for the parts outside the CDR3, the full variable domain is KAGVTQTPRYLIKTRGQQVTLSCSPISGHRSVSWYQQTPGQGLQFLFEYFSETQRNKGNFPGRFSGRQFSNSRSEMNVSTLELGDSALYLCASSSGTSGGTGELFFGEGSRLTVL.